One and the same sample provided the 12 T cell receptor beta chains below, sequenced in a study of cytomegalovirus exposure and HLA in healthy donors. In the PCR, 60 Vbeta and 13 Jbeta primers were used. Profiling relied on immunoSEQ multiplex PCR, and the TCRdb table lists in-frame clones only, not all of them. The data contain 200,000 or so clones, about 77% of them singletons. Sequencing used PBMCs. The receptors originated from a young woman in good health and CMV-seropositive.

V gene TRBV19 combines with J gene TRBJ2-5, with D perhaps matching TRBD2 (5 bases). CDR1 and CDR2 from the germline V gene are LNHDA and SQIVND (reference sequence). This CDR3 has 12 amino acids. The V end was cut by 0 bases, the J end by 11 bases, with 10 bases between. The CDR3 DNA reads as TGTGCCAGTAGTATAGACTGGACTCCGCAGTACTTC. This translates into CASSIDWTPQYF.

V gene TRBV5-1 combines with J gene TRBJ2-5, with TRBD1 as a possible D gene (6 bases). Trimming cost V 5 bases and J 7 bases, with 12 bases left between them. The germline V gene has CDR1 SGHRS and CDR2 YFSETQ. This CDR3 spans 12 amino acids. CDR3 bases: TGCGCCAGCAGAATGGGGGCTGGGACCCAGTACTTC. As protein: CASRMGAGTQYF. Full variable domain (rest looked up from reference TRBV5-1 and TRBJ2-5): KAGVTQTPRYLIKTRGQQVTLSCSPISGHRSVSWYQQTPGQGLQFLFEYFSETQRNKGNFPGRFSGRQFSNSRSEMNVSTLELGDSALYLCASRMGAGTQYFGPGTRLLVL.

DNA for the CDR3: TGTGCCAGCAGCTTATCGGAGGGCTACACCTTC. Its protein product is CASSLSEGYTF. The rearrangement joins TRBV7-9 to TRBJ1-2; D not certain. CDR1 and CDR2 (germline): SEHNR, FQNEAQ (reference sequence). CDR3 length equals 11 residues. Trimming cost V 2 bases and J 8 bases, with 6 bases left between them.

The genes are TRBV2 and TRBJ2-1; D unclear. Germline CDR1 is SNHLY and CDR2 is FYNNEI. V was pared by 6 bases and J by 0 bases, with 18 bases between. The CDR3 is 17 amino acids. The DNA of the CDR3 is TGTGCCAGCAGCGGCCCCCGACCTGGCGGCTCCTACAATGAGCAGTTCTTC. Its translation is CASSGPRPGGSYNEQFF.

This chain connects TRBV27 to TRBJ2-7; TRBD2 agrees at 8 bases. Trimming cost V 2 bases and J 3 bases; bases outside gene matches: 0. The CDR3 length is 13 residues. Germline V gives CDR1 MNHEY, CDR2 SMNVEV (reference sequence). This CDR3 is CASSLAGGYEQYF. In nucleotides, the CDR3 is TGTGCCAGCAGTTTAGCGGGGGGCTACGAGCAGTACTTC.

This chain connects TRBV9 to TRBJ1-1, with 7 bases fitting TRBD1. The CDR3 consists of 16 residues. CDR1 and CDR2 (germline): SGDLS, YYNGEE. The V segment lost 0 bases and the J segment 5 bases; nucleotides outside the gene matches: 10. CDR3 bases: TGTGCCAGCAGCGTAGACTTCAAGGGGGCGAGGACTGAAGCTTTCTTT. Translating gives CASSVDFKGARTEAFF.

This clone was counted once. The genes are TRBV5-3 and TRBJ2-5; 8 bases fit TRBD1. TRBV5-3 is labeled an ORF, and its function is uncertain. The CDR3 sequence is 16 residues long. V trimming: 2 bases; J trimming: 5 bases; junction bases outside the gene matches: 11. Here the CDR3 reads CARSFGQGGIVETQYF. DNA of the CDR3: TGTGCCAGAAGCTTCGGACAGGGTGGTATCGTGGAGACCCAGTACTTC.

The rearrangement joins TRBV9 to TRBJ1-3; TRBD1 matches 7 bases. CDR1 is SGDLS, CDR2 YYNGEE, per germline. The CDR3 has 17 amino acids. J was trimmed by 0 bases and V by 3 bases; bases with no gene match: 9. Here the CDR3 reads CASSAEIQGPSGNTIYF. CDR3 nucleotide sequence: TGTGCCAGCAGCGCGGAAATACAGGGGCCCTCTGGAAACACCATATATTTT.

This CDR3 is CASGGETDTQYF. The DNA for the CDR3 is TGCGCCAGCGGCGGGGAAACAGATACGCAGTATTTT. The chain has TRBV5-1 and TRBJ2-3, with D tentatively TRBD2 (6 bases). This CDR3 has 12 amino acids. Germline CDR1 reads SGHRS; CDR2 reads YFSETQ. V was shortened by 7 bases and J by 3 bases, with 9 bases between the two germline ends.

This chain links TRBV9 with TRBJ1-2; D might be TRBD1 (5 bases). Looked up from germline, CDR1 is SGDLS and CDR2 is YYNGEE. The V end was cut by 0 bases, the J end by 0 bases, with 9 bases between. The CDR3 is 15 residues long. The CDR3: CASSVDNRPNYGYTF. The CDR3, as DNA: TGTGCCAGCAGCGTAGATAACAGGCCTAACTATGGCTACACCTTC.

The CDR3 sequence: CASSLYLGSGWSNTGELFF. The DNA for the CDR3 is TGTGCCAGCAGCTTGTATCTGGGATCAGGGTGGAGTAACACCGGGGAGCTGTTTTTT. The chain recombines TRBV7-9 with TRBJ2-2; D might be TRBD1 (5 bases). The CDR3 is made up of 19 amino acids. Germline-derived CDR1 and CDR2 are SEHNR and FQNEAQ (reference sequence). V was cut by 3 bases and J by 2 bases, with 22 bases left in between.

The chain carries TRBV6-1 and TRBJ2-1, with 7 bases matching TRBD2. Trimming took 6 bases from V and 4 from J; bases not matched to a gene: 6. Per the germline V gene, CDR1 is MNHNS and CDR2 is SASEGT. This CDR3 region has 14 residues. The CDR3 sequence: CASSEGLPYNEQFF. CDR3 DNA: TGTGCCAGCAGCGAGGGACTACCTTACAATGAGCAGTTCTTC.